This passage covers 24 T cell receptor beta chains from one sample sequenced in a study of cytomegalovirus exposure and HLA in healthy donors. PCR employed 60 Vbeta and 13 Jbeta primers. This table comes from immunoSEQ multiplex PCR, and its TCRdb copy is limited to in-frame clones, with some not included. The table includes approximately 270,000 clones, 80% detected once. The sample taken for sequencing was PBMCs. All receptors come from a girl aged 2-15 years in good health and CMV-seronegative.

This clone was detected only once. The rearrangement joins TRBV7-9 to TRBJ2-7; D is uncertain. V was clipped by 4 bases and J by 3 bases, with 7 bases between them. CDR3 length: 12 residues. From germline, CDR1 is SEHNR and CDR2 FQNEAQ (reference sequence). The DNA of the CDR3 is TGTGCCAGCAGCTCCCCGGGCTACGAGCAGTACTTC. This sequence encodes CASSSPGYEQYF.

This clone was detected only once. The chain has TRBV7-2 and TRBJ1-2, with D perhaps TRBD1 (5 bases). From germline, CDR1 is SGHTA and CDR2 FQGNSA. The CDR3 spans 16 residues. Trimming removed 1 base from V and 8 bases from J, with 20 bases in between. For the CDR3, the DNA is TGTGCCAGCAGCTTAGAGACAGTTACAGTGAACAAGGGCTACACCTTC. Residues: CASSLETVTVNKGYTF.

This chain joins TRBV2 and TRBJ1-2; 9 bases are a match to TRBD1. Germline V gene lookup returns CDR1 SNHLY and CDR2 FYNNEI. The V and J ends lost 8 bases and 8 bases, in that order; junction bases with no gene match: 12. This CDR3 spans 14 amino acids. The CDR3: CASGKEQGAKGYTF. CDR3 nucleotides: TGTGCCAGCGGGAAGGAACAGGGGGCAAAGGGCTACACCTTC. Full variable domain (outside the CDR3, taken from reference TRBV2 and TRBJ1-2): EPEVTQTPSHQVTQMGQEVILRCVPISNHLYFYWYRQILGQKVEFLVSFYNNEISEKSEIFDDQFSVERPDGSNFTLKIRSTKLEDSAMYFCASGKEQGAKGYTFGSGTRLTVV.

This sequence joins TRBV19 and TRBJ1-2; a possible D gene is TRBD1 (6 bases). V lost 10 bases and J lost 6, with 15 bases in between. In germline, CDR1 is LNHDA, CDR2 SQIVND (reference sequence). CDR3 length equals 12 residues. CDR3 coding DNA: TGTGCCATAAACGGGCCAGGGGATGGCTACACCTTC. Encoded protein: CAINGPGDGYTF. The whole variable domain, remainder taken from reference TRBV19 and TRBJ1-2, is DGGITQSPKYLFRKEGQNVTLSCEQNLNHDAMYWYRQDPGQGLRLIYYSQIVNDFQKGDIAEGYSVSREKKESFPLTVTSAQKNPTAFYLCAINGPGDGYTFGSGTRLTVV.

V is TRBV6-6 and J is TRBJ2-7; TRBD1 is a possible D gene (5 bases). CDR3 size: 14 residues. Looked up from germline, CDR1 is MNHNY and CDR2 is SVGAGI (reference sequence). Trimming removed 0 bases from V and 2 bases from J, with 8 bases in between. Here the CDR3 reads CASSYSGLPYEQYF. CDR3 nucleotide sequence: TGTGCCAGCAGTTACTCGGGGCTCCCCTACGAGCAGTACTTC.

This clone was counted once. The chain couples TRBV6-5 to TRBJ2-1, with a possible D match to TRBD1 (5 bases). Looked up from germline, CDR1 is MNHEY and CDR2 is SVGAGI. V was trimmed by 0 bases and J by 3 bases, leaving 12 bases between them. This CDR3 comprises 16 residues. The CDR3 spells CASSYSQGYRYNEQFF. CDR3 DNA: TGTGCCAGCAGTTACTCTCAGGGCTACCGCTACAATGAGCAGTTCTTC.

CDR3 nucleotide sequence: TGTGCCAGCAGCCCTCTAGGCGGGAGTTTCCATGAGCAGTTCTTC. Protein sequence: CASSPLGGSFHEQFF. The V gene is TRBV9, the J gene TRBJ2-1, with 7 bases matching TRBD2. The CDR3 totals 15 residues. V gave up 4 bases and J gave up 8 bases; unmatched junction bases: 12. The germline gives CDR1 SGDLS, CDR2 YYNGEE.

The chain uses TRBV28 and TRBJ2-1; 10 nucleotides match TRBD1. Germline assignment: CDR1 MDHEN and CDR2 SYDVKM. The V segment lost 6 bases and the J segment 7 bases; nucleotides outside the gene matches: 12. CDR3 size: 16 residues. CDR3 region: CASSPLPGQGKNEQFF. For the CDR3, the DNA is TGTGCCAGCAGCCCCTTACCGGGACAGGGGAAGAATGAGCAGTTCTTC. The whole variable domain, filled in from reference TRBV28 and TRBJ2-1, reads DVKVTQSSRYLVKRTGEKVFLECVQDMDHENMFWYRQDPGLGLRLIYFSYDVKMKEKGDIPEGYSVSREKKERFSLILESASTNQTSMYLCASSPLPGQGKNEQFFGPGTRLTVL.

This sequence joins TRBV28 and TRBJ1-1; tentative D call: TRBD1 (5 bases). V dropped 6 bases and J dropped 10 bases, with 15 bases sitting between them. The CDR3 runs 12 residues. The germline gives CDR1 MDHEN, CDR2 SYDVKM. CDR3 coding DNA: TGTGCCAGCAGGGGGGACTCGGGGCGAGCTTTCTTT. It translates to CASRGDSGRAFF.

The CDR3 nucleotides read TGTGCCAGCAGAACAGGGCAGTTTGAAGCTTTCTTT. The encoded protein is CASRTGQFEAFF. V and J are TRBV27 and TRBJ1-1; the D gene is possibly TRBD1 (6 bases). The V end lost 6 bases, the J end lost 7 bases, and 12 bases lay between the germline ends. This CDR3 is 12 amino acids long. Per the germline V gene, CDR1 is MNHEY and CDR2 is SMNVEV (reference sequence).

The rearrangement links TRBV9 to TRBJ2-7, with D tentatively TRBD2 (7 bases). The CDR3 has 13 amino acids. Germline CDR1 reads SGDLS; CDR2 reads YYNGEE. Trimming took 4 bases from V and 5 from J, leaving 13 bases between them. CDR3 in DNA: TGTGCCAGCAGCACATGGGGGGGCGACGAGCAGTACTTC. Its protein is CASSTWGGDEQYF.

The rearrangement uses TRBV2 and TRBJ1-1, with a possible D match to TRBD1 (5 bases). V was clipped by 2 bases and J by 10 bases, with 17 bases between them. CDR3 length equals 14 residues. From germline, CDR1 is SNHLY and CDR2 FYNNEI. Written as DNA, the CDR3 is TGTGCCAGCAGTGAATTGCCATCCGGGGGGGGAGCTTTCTTT. Protein sequence: CASSELPSGGGAFF.

This chain links TRBV7-8 with TRBJ2-7; a weak D match, TRBD2 (6 bases). The CDR3 totals 15 residues. The V end was cut by 5 bases, the J end by 4 bases, with 18 bases between. CDR1 and CDR2 (germline): SGHVS, FQNEAQ. The DNA of the CDR3 is TGTGCCAGCAGCGTCCTTAGCGGAAATCCTTACGAGCAGTACTTC. It encodes CASSVLSGNPYEQYF. The whole variable domain, remainder taken from reference TRBV7-8 and TRBJ2-7, is GAGVSQSPRYKVAKRGQDVALRCDPISGHVSLFWYQQALGQGPEFLTYFQNEAQLDKSGLPSDRFFAERPEGSVSTLKIQRTQQEDSAVYLCASSVLSGNPYEQYFGPGTRLTVT.

This rearrangement joins TRBV19 to TRBJ2-7; 11 positions agree with TRBD2. V lost 4 bases, J lost 4 bases, and 6 bases stayed unmatched. The germline V gene has CDR1 LNHDA and CDR2 SQIVND (reference sequence). CDR3 size: 15 residues. As DNA, the CDR3 is TGTGCCAGTAGTACCCCGGGACTAGCGGTTTACGAGCAGTACTTC. The encoded protein is CASSTPGLAVYEQYF.

The CDR3 coding sequence is TGTGCCAGCAGTTACGGGGAGGGGATCGGGACCCAGTACTTC. As protein: CASSYGEGIGTQYF. The chain carries TRBV6-5 and TRBJ2-5; 7 bases match TRBD2. Germline loops: CDR1 MNHEY, CDR2 SVGAGI. The CDR3 has 14 amino acids. The V gene end was trimmed by 2 bases and the J gene end by 7 bases; junction bases not matched to a gene: 7.

The chain is built from TRBV2 and TRBJ2-3, with a tentative D call TRBD2 (5 bases). Trimming left V 8 bases short and J 0 bases short, with 12 bases between. CDR1 SNHLY and CDR2 FYNNEI come from the germline V gene. The CDR3 spans 14 residues. CDR3 in amino acids: CASDRGQSTDTQYF. In DNA, the CDR3 is TGTGCCAGCGATCGGGGTCAGAGCACAGATACGCAGTATTTT. Together with reference TRBV2 and TRBJ2-3, the CDR3 gives the full variable domain: EPEVTQTPSHQVTQMGQEVILRCVPISNHLYFYWYRQILGQKVEFLVSFYNNEISEKSEIFDDQFSVERPDGSNFTLKIRSTKLEDSAMYFCASDRGQSTDTQYFGPGTRLTVL.

This chain uses TRBV2 with TRBJ1-2, with TRBD1 matching 8 bases. The CDR3 spans 11 residues. With V trimmed by 6 bases and J by 8 bases, 2 bases remained unmatched. Looked up from germline, CDR1 is SNHLY and CDR2 is FYNNEI. CDR3 DNA: TGTGCCAGCAGCGACAGGGGCGGCTACACCTTC. Translated: CASSDRGGYTF.

V usage is TRBV6-1 and J usage is TRBJ1-6; D may be TRBD1 (5 bases). Trimming took 0 bases from V and 3 from J, leaving 15 bases between them. This CDR3 is built from 18 residues. CDR1 and CDR2 from the germline V gene are MNHNS and SASEGT. The CDR3 sequence is CASSEASQESFYNSPLHF. The CDR3 DNA sequence: TGTGCCAGCAGTGAAGCGTCACAGGAAAGTTTCTATAATTCACCCCTCCACTTT.

The rearrangement links TRBV10-3 to TRBJ2-1; 11 bases match TRBD2. Per germline, CDR1 ENHRY and CDR2 SYGVKD. This CDR3 is 14 amino acids long. V dropped 11 bases and J dropped 6; count of bases not matched to a gene: 9. This chain's CDR3 is CAAHGTSGFNEQFF. The CDR3 region has the DNA TGTGCCGCCCACGGGACTAGCGGCTTCAATGAGCAGTTCTTC.

This chain joins TRBV5-6 and TRBJ2-1, with a tentative D call TRBD2 (6 bases). With 5 bases removed from V and 5 bases from J, the gap between germline ends came to 17 bases. This CDR3 contains 15 residues. The germline CDR1 and CDR2 sequences are SGHDT and YYEEEE. The chain's CDR3 is CASSEDYFNDNEQFF. Written as DNA, the CDR3 is TGTGCCAGCAGTGAGGACTACTTCAATGACAATGAGCAGTTCTTC.

V and J are TRBV11-2 and TRBJ2-4; TRBD2 aligns across 12 bases. V was clipped by 0 bases and J by 1 base; unmatched bases: 10. The CDR3 consists of 20 residues. Germline V gene data show CDR1 as SGHAT and CDR2 as FQNNGV. CDR3 region: CASSLDSPGLAGGAKNIQYF. The CDR3 DNA is TGTGCCAGCAGCTTAGATTCTCCGGGACTAGCGGGCGGGGCCAAAAACATTCAGTACTTC.

The chain has TRBV9 and TRBJ1-1, with no clear D. The length of the CDR3 is 15 residues. With 1 base removed from V and 0 bases from J, the gap between germline ends came to 10 bases. The germline V gene has CDR1 SGDLS and CDR2 YYNGEE. Here the CDR3 DNA reads TGTGCCAGCAGCGTATTAGCACGATTGAACACTGAAGCTTTCTTT. This translates into CASSVLARLNTEAFF. Combining the CDR3 with reference TRBV9 and TRBJ1-1 gives the whole variable domain DSGVTQTPKHLITATGQRVTLRCSPRSGDLSVYWYQQSLDQGLQFLIQYYNGEERAKGNILERFSAQQFPDLHSELNLSSLELGDSALYFCASSVLARLNTEAFFGQGTRLTVV.

This clone was detected only a few times. The chain is built from TRBV5-1 and TRBJ2-7, with 7 bases identical to TRBD2. This CDR3 comprises 15 residues. The germline CDR1 and CDR2 sequences are SGHRS and YFSETQ. Trimming removed 0 bases from V and 7 bases from J; junction bases left unmatched: 10. The CDR3 region has the DNA TGCGCCAGCAGCTTGGTTATCCGGGGGGTAGAAGAGCAGTACTTC. Protein product: CASSLVIRGVEEQYF.

The chain couples TRBV18 to TRBJ1-2, with TRBD1 identical over 7 bases. The CDR3 runs to 14 residues. Germline CDR1 reads KGHSH; CDR2 reads LQKENI. The V segment lost 7 bases and the J segment 4 bases; nucleotides outside the gene matches: 9. CDR3 sequence: CASCPTGDFYGYTF. Here the CDR3 DNA reads TGTGCCAGCTGCCCAACAGGGGATTTCTATGGCTACACCTTC.